This entry concerns a single T cell receptor beta chain. Antigen unknown. The data belong to a study of vaccination and CD4 T cells after COVID-19. Treatment: approximately nine-day PBMC culture with coronavirus spike peptide pools or control peptides (ViraFEST assay). ViraFEST used peptide pools to expand antigen-specific T cells, then sequenced TCRs. The length of the CDR3 is 11 residues. CDR1 is ENHRY and CDR2 is SYGVKD in the germline V gene. V shed 11 bases and J shed 13 bases, with 18 bases lying between them. Oncomine TCR Beta short-read sequencing was applied to DNA from cultured CD4+ T cells. Genomic DNA from cultured CD4+ T cells was extracted. TCRdb recomputed calls from the PCR reads with MiXCR, one row per CDR3 protein. The sample has 6,000 to 6,500 distinct CDR3 sequences; about 17% are singletons.

Sequencing was done on a sample of CD4+ T cells from blood, cultured in vitro. V is TRBV10-3 and J is TRBJ2-1, with D uncertain. The source is a human donor who had recovered from COVID-19. The CDR3 is CASKVSDEQFF. DNA of the CDR3: TGTGCCTCGAAGGTGAGCGACGAACAGTTCTTC.